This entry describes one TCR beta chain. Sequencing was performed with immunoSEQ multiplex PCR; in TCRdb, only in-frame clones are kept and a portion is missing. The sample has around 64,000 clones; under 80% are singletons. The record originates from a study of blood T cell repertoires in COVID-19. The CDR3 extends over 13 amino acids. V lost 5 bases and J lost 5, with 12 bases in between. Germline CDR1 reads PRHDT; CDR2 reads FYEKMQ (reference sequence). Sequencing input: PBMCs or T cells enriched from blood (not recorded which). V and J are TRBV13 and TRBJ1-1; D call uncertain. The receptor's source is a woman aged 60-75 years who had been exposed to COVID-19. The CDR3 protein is CASSPKEGTEAFF. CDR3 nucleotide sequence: TGTGCCAGCAGCCCTAAGGAGGGAACTGAAGCTTTCTTT.